This is a list of T cell receptor beta chains from one sample in a study of shared clonotypes between healthy human individuals. Generated by immunoSEQ multiplex PCR, the TCRdb table keeps only in-frame clones and is missing some. The sample lists 2,500,000 or so clones, around 94% occurring once. The source material was naive CD4+ T cells sorted from blood. These receptors were obtained from a man aged 18 to 29 in good health. CDR3s include the opening cysteine and the closing phenylalanine or tryptophan. A D gene is named only where the DNA matches it firmly. Size values are once, few and many counts, or a class for expanded clones, and some rows have none.

.	TRBV10-3	TRBD1	TRBJ2-7	TGTGCCATCCGATCAACCATCGACAGGGCAGCCTACGAGCAGTACTTC	CAIRSTIDRAAYEQYF
.	TRBV2	.	TRBJ2-6	TGTGCCAGCAGTCCTCAAAAGGGGCCCGGGGCCAACGTCCTGACTTTC	CASSPQKGPGANVLTF
few	TRBV4-1	.	TRBJ1-2	TGCGCCAGCAGCCAAGTGGCAGGCCTTAGCTATGGCTACACCTTC	CASSQVAGLSYGYTF
.	TRBV5-1	.	TRBJ2-7	TGCGCCAGCAGCGATCCGGGGGCTGGCGAGCAGTACTTC	CASSDPGAGEQYF
.	TRBV11-2	.	TRBJ2-3	TGTGCCAGCAGCTTACTCCCGATCGGCGCAGATACGCAGTATTTT	CASSLLPIGADTQYF
.	TRBV18	TRBD2	TRBJ2-7	TGTGCCAGCTCACCGTTGGTAGCGGGAGTTGTGGACGAGCAGTACTTC	CASSPLVAGVVDEQYF
.	TRBV28	.	TRBJ2-7	TGTGCCAGCGGATCCGGGACGTACCCCTACGAGCAGTACTTC	CASGSGTYPYEQYF
.	TRBV19	TRBD2	TRBJ2-2	TGTGCCAGTACTTCCAGCGGGGTTTTTTCCACCGGGGAGCTGTTTTTT	CASTSSGVFSTGELFF
.	TRBV18	.	TRBJ2-1	TGTGCCAGCTCACCACCCATCGGCCATGAGCAGTTCTTC	CASSPPIGHEQFF
.	TRBV6-5	.	TRBJ2-7	TGTGCCAGCAGTTACGAAGGAAACACCTGGGACGAGCAGTACTTC	CASSYEGNTWDEQYF
.	TRBV7-9	.	TRBJ2-5	TGTGCCAGCAGCCCAGGACGGGGGCCAGGGGAGACCCAGTACTTC	CASSPGRGPGETQYF
.	TRBV7-2	TRBD2	TRBJ2-1	TGTGCCAGCAACCTAGCGGGGGGGTCCTACAATGAGCAGTTCTTC	CASNLAGGSYNEQFF
.	TRBV11-3	.	TRBJ2-2	TGTGCCAGCAGCCCGAGCACCGGGGAGCTGTTTTTT	CASSPSTGELFF
.	TRBV12-2	.	TRBJ2-7	TGTGCAAGTCGCTTCTTGACTGAAGTCTACGAGCAGTACTTC	CASRFLTEVYEQYF
.	TRBV5-3	.	TRBJ1-4	TGTGCCAGAAGCTGGGGGGGAGGAAACCCTAATGAAAAACTGTTTTTT	CARSWGGGNPNEKLFF
.	TRBV5-1	TRBD2	TRBJ2-1	TGCGCCAGCAGCTTGAAAAGTTCTAGCGGGAACGCCAATGAGCAGTTCTTC	CASSLKSSSGNANEQFF
.	TRBV6-5	TRBD1	TRBJ1-2	TGTGCCAGCAGCAACCGACAGGGGAACTATGGCTACACCTTC	CASSNRQGNYGYTF
.	TRBV30	.	TRBJ2-2	TGTGCCTGGGGTAGACAGGTCACCGGGGAGCTGTTTTTT	CAWGRQVTGELFF
.	TRBV5-4	.	TRBJ2-7	TGTGCCAGCAGCTTGGACAGGAACTCCTACGAGCAGTACTTC	CASSLDRNSYEQYF
few	TRBV30	.	TRBJ1-1	TGTGCCTGGAGGAGGACAGAAGCTTTCTTT	CAWRRTEAFF
.	TRBV5-1	.	TRBJ2-1	TGCGCCAGCAGCCAAACCGGGTTACATGATGCCTCCTACAATGAGCAGTTCTTC	CASSQTGLHDASYNEQFF
.	TRBV5-1	TRBD2	TRBJ2-2	TGCGCCAGCAGCCCTTTCGGACTAGCGGGTACCGGGGAGCTGTTTTTT	CASSPFGLAGTGELFF
.	TRBV6-5	.	TRBJ2-1	TGTGCCAGCAGTTACACCACAGGGGAGCAGTTCTTC	CASSYTTGEQFF
.	TRBV29-1	TRBD1	TRBJ2-7	TGCAGCGTTGGGCGGACAGGGGGCGGCGAGCAGTACTTC	CSVGRTGGGEQYF
.	TRBV19	.	TRBJ2-6	TGTGCCAGTAGTAAGACGGACTCTGGGGCCAACGTCCTGACTTTC	CASSKTDSGANVLTF
.	TRBV6-5	.	TRBJ2-3	TGTGCCAGCAGGCCAGAGGCGTCTAGCACAGATACGCAGTATTTT	CASRPEASSTDTQYF
.	TRBV5-1	.	TRBJ1-6	TGCGCCAGCAGCTTGGGGCAGGGGAGTAATTCACCCCTCCACTTT	CASSLGQGSNSPLHF
.	TRBV25-1	.	TRBJ1-5	TGTGCCAGCAGTGGGTCTTATAGCAATCAGCCCCAGCATTTT	CASSGSYSNQPQHF
.	TRBV19	.	TRBJ1-6	TGTGCCAGTAGTAGCATAAGCTCCTATAATTCACCCCTCCACTTT	CASSSISSYNSPLHF
.	TRBV18	.	TRBJ2-3	TGTGCCAGCTCGTGGGGGCAGGGACGCACAGATACGCAGTATTTT	CASSWGQGRTDTQYF
.	TRBV11-2	.	TRBJ2-7	TGTGCCAGCAGCGCGACGGATTACGAGCAGTACTTC	CASSATDYEQYF
.	TRBV29-1	TRBD1	TRBJ1-2	TGCAGCGTTGAAGATCAGGCAGGGGGCAGGGGCTACACCTTC	CSVEDQAGGRGYTF
.	TRBV28	.	TRBJ2-2	TGTGCCAGCAGTTCGATGGCGGCCGGAGCCGGGGAGCTGTTTTTT	CASSSMAAGAGELFF
.	TRBV11-3	.	TRBJ2-7	TGTGCCAGCAGCACTATCAGGGGCGGCGAGCAGTACTTC	CASSTIRGGEQYF
.	TRBV5-1	.	TRBJ2-5	TGCGCCAGCAGCTTGCCCGCGAAAGAGACCCAGTACTTC	CASSLPAKETQYF
.	TRBV30	TRBD1	TRBJ2-2	TGTGCCTGGAGCCGGGACAGGGGGATCGGGGAGCTGTTTTTT	CAWSRDRGIGELFF
.	TRBV19	TRBD1	TRBJ2-6	TGTGCCACCTCTAGGACAGGGTCCGGGGCCAACGTCCTGACTTTC	CATSRTGSGANVLTF
.	TRBV7-3	.	TRBJ2-5	TGTGCCAGCAGCTTAACGGACCAAGAGACCCAGTACTTC	CASSLTDQETQYF
once	TRBV19	TRBD1	TRBJ2-3	TGTGCCAGTAGTATTAATGATGACAGGGCAACAGATACGCAGTATTTT	CASSINDDRATDTQYF
.	TRBV7-9	TRBD1	TRBJ1-2	TGTGCCAGCAGCCCGAGACAGGGGGATAGCTATGGCTACACCTTC	CASSPRQGDSYGYTF
once	TRBV7-9	TRBD1	TRBJ2-3	TGTGCCAGCAGCCCGACAGGGGCCTGGGAAGATACGCAGTATTTT	CASSPTGAWEDTQYF
.	TRBV10-2	.	TRBJ2-7	TGCGCCAGCAGTGAGGCAGCCTACGAGCAGTACTTC	CASSEAAYEQYF
.	TRBV9	.	TRBJ2-7	TGTGCCAGCAGCACCGGGACTTGGAGCTCCTACGAGCAGTACTTC	CASSTGTWSSYEQYF
.	TRBV6-1	.	TRBJ2-6	TGTGCCAGCAGTCCCAGGGTGGGCGTCCTGACTTTC	CASSPRVGVLTF
.	TRBV10-2	.	TRBJ2-7	TGCGCCAGCAGTGAGTCTAGGGGAGGTCACCACGAGCAGTACTTC	CASSESRGGHHEQYF
.	TRBV2	TRBD1	TRBJ2-7	TGTGCCAGCAGGGGGGACAGGGCCAACGAGCAGTACTTC	CASRGDRANEQYF
.	TRBV10-3	.	TRBJ2-6	TGTGCCATCAGTTACACAGGGTCTGGGGCCAACGTCCTGACTTTC	CAISYTGSGANVLTF
.	TRBV27	.	TRBJ1-1	TGTGCCAGCAGTCTTTCGATTACTCTAGAGAACACTGAAGCTTTCTTT	CASSLSITLENTEAFF
once	TRBV6-5	.	TRBJ2-5	TGTGCCAGCCAGAGAACGGGGGAGACCCAGTACTTC	CASQRTGETQYF
.	TRBV9	TRBD2	TRBJ2-7	TGTGCCAGCAGCGAGAGGGCGGCGGGAGGCACCTACGAGCAGTACTTC	CASSERAAGGTYEQYF
once	TRBV18	.	TRBJ2-7	TGTGCCAGCTCACCACTGCACAGCTCCTACGAGCAGTACTTC	CASSPLHSSYEQYF
.	TRBV29-1	.	TRBJ1-1	TGCAGCGTCGCACAAGAGGTGAACACTGAAGCTTTCTTT	CSVAQEVNTEAFF
.	TRBV30	.	TRBJ1-1	TGTGCCTGGAGTCGCGAGTACACTGAAGCTTTCTTT	CAWSREYTEAFF
.	TRBV27	TRBD2	TRBJ2-2	TGTGCCACCGAGACTAGCGGAAGAAAGAACACCGGGGAGCTGTTTTTT	CATETSGRKNTGELFF
.	TRBV5-1	.	TRBJ2-6	TGCGCCAGCAGCTTGACATCCTCTGGGGCCAACGTCCTGACTTTC	CASSLTSSGANVLTF
few	TRBV30	.	TRBJ1-1	TGTGCCTGGGTCCCCAAGGGAAGAGTAGACACTGAAGCTTTCTTT	CAWVPKGRVDTEAFF
.	TRBV30	.	TRBJ2-7	TGTGCCTGGAGTGGAGGATTGAAGGGCTACGAGCAGTACTTC	CAWSGGLKGYEQYF
.	TRBV11-3	TRBD2	TRBJ2-5	TGTGCCAGCAGCTTAGGATTCGGGACTAGCGGGAGGAAAGAGACCCAGTACTTC	CASSLGFGTSGRKETQYF
.	TRBV7-2	.	TRBJ2-7	TGTGCCAGCAGCTCTGGGGGTGAGAGCGCCGCTGAGCAGTACTTC	CASSSGGESAAEQYF
.	TRBV7-9	TRBD2	TRBJ2-7	TGTGCCAGCAGCTTAGGTCGGGGGGGGCCGCACGAGCAGTACTTC	CASSLGRGGPHEQYF